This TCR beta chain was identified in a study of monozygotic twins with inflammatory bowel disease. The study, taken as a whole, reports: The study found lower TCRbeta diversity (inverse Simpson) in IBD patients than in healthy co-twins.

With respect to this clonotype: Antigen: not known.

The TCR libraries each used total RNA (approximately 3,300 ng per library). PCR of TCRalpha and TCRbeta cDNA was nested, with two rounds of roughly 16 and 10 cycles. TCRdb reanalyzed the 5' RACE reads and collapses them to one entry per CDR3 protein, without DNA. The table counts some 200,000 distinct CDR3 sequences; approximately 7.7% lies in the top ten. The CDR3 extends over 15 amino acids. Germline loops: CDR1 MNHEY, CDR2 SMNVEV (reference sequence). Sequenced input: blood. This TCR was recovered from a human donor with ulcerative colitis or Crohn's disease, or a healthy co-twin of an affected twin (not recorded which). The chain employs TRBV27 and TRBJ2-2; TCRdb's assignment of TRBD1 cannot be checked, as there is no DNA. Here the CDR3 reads CASSWDALNTGELFF.